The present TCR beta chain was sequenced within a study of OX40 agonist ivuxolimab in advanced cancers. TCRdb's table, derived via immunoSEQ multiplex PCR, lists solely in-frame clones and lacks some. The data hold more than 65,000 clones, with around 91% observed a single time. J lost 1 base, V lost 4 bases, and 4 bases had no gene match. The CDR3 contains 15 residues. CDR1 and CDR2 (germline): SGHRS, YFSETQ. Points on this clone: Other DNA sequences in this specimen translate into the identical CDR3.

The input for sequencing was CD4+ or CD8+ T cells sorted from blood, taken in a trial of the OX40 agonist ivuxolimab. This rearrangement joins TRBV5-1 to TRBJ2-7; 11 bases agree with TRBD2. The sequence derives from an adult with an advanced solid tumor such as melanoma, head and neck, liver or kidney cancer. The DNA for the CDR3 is TGCGCCAGCAGCCCTACTAGCGGGAGTTCCTACGAGCAGTACTTC. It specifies CASSPTSGSSYEQYF. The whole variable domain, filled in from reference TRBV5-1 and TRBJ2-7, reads KAGVTQTPRYLIKTRGQQVTLSCSPISGHRSVSWYQQTPGQGLQFLFEYFSETQRNKGNFPGRFSGRQFSNSRSEMNVSTLELGDSALYLCASSPTSGSSYEQYFGPGTRLTVT.